This T cell receptor beta chain was sequenced during a study of radiation and T cells in renal cell carcinoma. Findings and limits, study-wide: From baseline, blood top tumor clonotypes peaked at 2 weeks post-radiation.

Stated time point: baseline pretreatment blood. Treatment defined: 15 Gy SBRT to primary tumor, nephrectomy 4 weeks later. The V end lost 0 bases, the J end lost 2 bases, and 11 bases lay between the germline ends. This CDR3 comprises 15 residues. Germline V gene data show CDR1 as MNHEY and CDR2 as SVGAGI. Concerning this clone itself: Its antigen is currently unknown.

The assay was immunoSEQ multiplex PCR, and TCRdb's table has in-frame clones only and misses some. The table shows around 140,000 clones, with about 88% occurring only once. The V call is TRBV6-5, the J call TRBJ2-7; D may be TRBD2 (7 bases). This sequence originates from a woman aged 70-85 years with renal cell carcinoma. This specimen was blood, taken from a patient whose treatment included radiotherapy and nephrectomy. CDR3 coding DNA: TGTGCCAGCAGTTACTCGGGGAGGGGGACCTACGAGCAGTACTTC. This gives the protein CASSYSGRGTYEQYF.